This is a list of T cell receptor beta chains from one sample in a study of a mutant IDH1 vaccine in newly diagnosed glioma. The protocol was immunoSEQ multiplex PCR, while the TCRdb copy is restricted to in-frame clones and leaves out a portion. The table lists 15,000 or so clones, 95% to 96% of them singletons. The material was peripheral blood mononuclear cells (PBMCs), obtained from a glioma patient treated with radiotherapy, temozolomide or both. The receptors shown here come from a woman younger than 30 with glioma. Some clones in this sample may be carry-over from other donors' samples. CDR3s leave out the opening cysteine and the closing phenylalanine or tryptophan. The order of the fields is V gene, J gene, CDR3 protein.

TRBV5-1,TRBJ2-3,ASSYFGLAPGDTQY
TRBV27,TRBJ2-7,ASSLYPSGPSSYEQY
TRBV7-2,TRBJ1-4,ASSLGQGLNEKLF
TRBV5-1,TRBJ1-5,ASSLSTDSNQPQH
TRBV2,TRBJ1-1,ASRDIYQTRAMNTEAF
TRBV9,TRBJ2-5,ASSPPGLALETQY
TRBV5-1,TRBJ1-1,ASSPGTAWGVNTEAF
TRBV6-5,TRBJ2-2,ASSWGGRELF
TRBV18,TRBJ1-3,ASSPTPFGNTIY
TRBV2,TRBJ1-2,ASSGPGQGASGYT
TRBV14,TRBJ2-7,ASSQERLAGYEQY
TRBV7-2,TRBJ2-5,ASSLGVGGGAETQY
TRBV6-1,TRBJ1-3,ASSELSAGNTIY
TRBV5-1,TRBJ1-1,ASSLSVGGTNTEAF
TRBV20-1,TRBJ1-1,SALVNTEAF
TRBV29-1,TRBJ1-2,SVVGTGSGPNYGYT
TRBV2,TRBJ1-1,ASSEVRGAAAF
TRBV18,TRBJ2-1,ASSPLQTRDNEQF
TRBV18,TRBJ1-1,ASSSPNRGMNTEAF
TRBV30,TRBJ1-1,AWRTGDNTEAF
TRBV18,TRBJ2-7,ASSARDNYEQY
TRBV2,TRBJ2-1,ASDRGTEQF
TRBV19,TRBJ1-5,ASSLGQGIGQPQH
TRBV9,TRBJ1-2,ASRGKGANYGYT
TRBV27,TRBJ1-1,ASSLDRDNVPEAF
TRBV7-9,TRBJ1-1,ASSSDRVNTEAF
TRBV6-6,TRBJ2-5,ASSYPGQGAGETQY
TRBV27,TRBJ1-2,ASSLSGPTLDYGYT
TRBV7-9,TRBJ2-7,ASSLVPRKGYEQY
TRBV27,TRBJ2-1,ASRDVNYNEQF
TRBV29-1,TRBJ2-2,SVERDRDGELF
TRBV6-6,TRBJ2-7,ASRTGPYEQY
TRBV5-4,TRBJ2-3,ASSFLGGTDTQY
TRBV5-5,TRBJ1-1,ASSLTGGVGEAF
TRBV6-5,TRBJ1-1,ASEGSGNTEAF
TRBV11-3,TRBJ1-1,ASSLARNTEAF
TRBV5-1,TRBJ2-7,ASSASGGANEQY
TRBV6-5,TRBJ1-1,ASSQGTEAF
TRBV6-6,TRBJ1-5,ASMSGQGDQPQH
TRBV13,TRBJ2-2,ASSLNHRTNTGELF
TRBV30,TRBJ1-2,AWRPRNAPYGYT
TRBV5-1,TRBJ2-7,ASSTSLGSEYEQY